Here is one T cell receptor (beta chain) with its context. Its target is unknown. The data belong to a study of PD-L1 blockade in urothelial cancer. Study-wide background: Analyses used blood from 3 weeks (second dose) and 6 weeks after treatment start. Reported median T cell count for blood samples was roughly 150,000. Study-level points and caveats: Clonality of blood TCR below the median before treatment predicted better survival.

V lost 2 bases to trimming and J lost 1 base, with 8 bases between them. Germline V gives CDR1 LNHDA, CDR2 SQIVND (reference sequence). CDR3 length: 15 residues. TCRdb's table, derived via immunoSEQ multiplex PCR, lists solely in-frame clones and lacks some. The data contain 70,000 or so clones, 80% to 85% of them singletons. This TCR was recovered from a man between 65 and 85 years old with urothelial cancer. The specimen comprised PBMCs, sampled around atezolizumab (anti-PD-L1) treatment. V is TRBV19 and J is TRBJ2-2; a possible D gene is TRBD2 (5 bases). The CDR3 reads CASSILGGNTGELFF. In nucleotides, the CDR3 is TGTGCCAGTAGTATACTAGGAGGGAACACCGGGGAGCTGTTTTTT. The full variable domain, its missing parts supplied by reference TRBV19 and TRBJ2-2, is DGGITQSPKYLFRKEGQNVTLSCEQNLNHDAMYWYRQDPGQGLRLIYYSQIVNDFQKGDIAEGYSVSREKKESFPLTVTSAQKNPTAFYLCASSILGGNTGELFFGEGSRLTVL.